This T cell receptor (beta chain) was documented in a study of CD8 T cells in Susac syndrome. Study-wide context: At blood draw, Susac syndrome patients were therapy-naive, on corticosteroids, or on intravenous immunoglobulin alone.

Purification of the CD8+ and CD4+ T cells relied on negative isolation, and TEMRA cells underwent FACS enrichment. The CDR3 sequence is 14 residues long. The ends lost 7 bases at V and 4 bases at J; junction bases unmatched: 8. Per the germline V gene, CDR1 is SQVTM and CDR2 is ANQGSEA. After extraction with the RNeasy kit, 0.5 to 1 ug of the RNA was reverse transcribed using random hexamers. TCRdb ran MiXCR on the immunoSEQ multiplex PCR reads and lists one entry per CDR3 protein. Of about 150,000 distinct CDR3 sequences listed, about 95% are singletons. Sample: CD4+ T cells from PBMCs. The chain carries TRBV29-1 and TRBJ2-1, with 9 bases identical to TRBD1. The TCR originated in a human donor with Susac syndrome. The chain's CDR3 is CSGHGTGNYNEQFF. The CDR3 bases are TGCAGCGGTCACGGGACAGGGAATTACAATGAGCAGTTCTTC.